This TCR beta chain appears in the sequencing data of a study of cytotoxic CD8 clonotypes in ibrutinib-treated CLL. Assay used: immunoSEQ multiplex PCR; TCRdb lists only in-frame clones, some missing. The sample holds hundreds of thousands of clones; roughly 85% are singletons and the top ten take more than 6%. The material was PBMCs, obtained before ibrutinib treatment. The TCR originated in a human donor with chronic lymphocytic leukemia.

The CDR3 DNA reads TGTGCCAGCAGTTTAGGGGGACAAACAGGGGGAATCCCCTACAATGAGCAGTTCTTC. As protein: CASSLGGQTGGIPYNEQFF. V and J are TRBV27 and TRBJ2-1, with 8 bases that match TRBD1. Germline trimming cut 2 bases from V and 2 bases from J; bases unmatched to any gene: 14. The CDR3 extends over 19 amino acids. Germline CDR1 reads MNHEY; CDR2 reads SMNVEV (reference sequence).